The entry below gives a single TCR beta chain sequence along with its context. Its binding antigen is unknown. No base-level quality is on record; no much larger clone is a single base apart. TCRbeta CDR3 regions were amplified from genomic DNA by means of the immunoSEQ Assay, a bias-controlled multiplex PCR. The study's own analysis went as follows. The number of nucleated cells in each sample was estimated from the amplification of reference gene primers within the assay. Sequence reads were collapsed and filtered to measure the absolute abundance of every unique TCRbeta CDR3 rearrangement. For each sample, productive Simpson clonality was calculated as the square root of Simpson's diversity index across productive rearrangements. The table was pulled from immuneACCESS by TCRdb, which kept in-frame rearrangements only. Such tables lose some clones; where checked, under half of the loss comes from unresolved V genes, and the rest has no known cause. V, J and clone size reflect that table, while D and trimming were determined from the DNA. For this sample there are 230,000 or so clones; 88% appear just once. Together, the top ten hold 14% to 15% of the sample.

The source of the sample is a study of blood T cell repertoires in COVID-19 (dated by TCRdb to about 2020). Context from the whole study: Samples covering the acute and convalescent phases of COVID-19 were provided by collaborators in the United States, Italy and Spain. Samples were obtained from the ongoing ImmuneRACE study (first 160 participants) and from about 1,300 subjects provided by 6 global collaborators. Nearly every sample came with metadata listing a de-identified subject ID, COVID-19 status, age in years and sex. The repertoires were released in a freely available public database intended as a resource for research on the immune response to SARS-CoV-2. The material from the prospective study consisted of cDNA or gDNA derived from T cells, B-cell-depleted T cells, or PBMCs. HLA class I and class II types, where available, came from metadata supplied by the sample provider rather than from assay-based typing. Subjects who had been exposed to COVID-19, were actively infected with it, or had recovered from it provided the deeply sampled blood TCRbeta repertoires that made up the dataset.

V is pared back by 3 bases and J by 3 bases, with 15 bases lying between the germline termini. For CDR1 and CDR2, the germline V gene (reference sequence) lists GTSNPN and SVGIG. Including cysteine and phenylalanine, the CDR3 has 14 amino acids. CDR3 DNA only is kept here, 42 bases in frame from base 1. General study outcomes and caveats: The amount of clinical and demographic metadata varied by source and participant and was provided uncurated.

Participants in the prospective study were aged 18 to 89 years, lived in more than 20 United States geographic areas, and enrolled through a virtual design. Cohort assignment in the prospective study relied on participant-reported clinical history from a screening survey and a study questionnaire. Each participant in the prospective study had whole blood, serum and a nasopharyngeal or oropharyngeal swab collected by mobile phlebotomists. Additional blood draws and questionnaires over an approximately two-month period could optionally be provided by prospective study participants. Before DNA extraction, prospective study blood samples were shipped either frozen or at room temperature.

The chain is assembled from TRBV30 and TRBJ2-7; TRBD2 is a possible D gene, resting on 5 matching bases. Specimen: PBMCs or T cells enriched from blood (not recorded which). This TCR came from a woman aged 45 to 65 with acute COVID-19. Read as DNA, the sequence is TGTGCCTGGAGGGACTCTCGCGAGTTCTACGAGCAGTACTTC. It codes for CAWRDSREFYEQYF.